This T cell receptor beta chain was identified in a study of regulatory T cells in long-lasting Graves disease. Study-wide context: The criterion for persistent Graves' disease was over 5 years of antithyroid drugs with positive TSH receptor antibodies. The study, taken as a whole, reports: TRBV28, TRBJ1-2 and TRBJ2-5 were favored in persistent disease. TCR diversity was lower in persistent Graves' patients (versus newly diagnosed ones).

CDR3 regions were amplified by Arm-PCR using iRepertoire HTBI primers to build TCR beta libraries. TCRdb used MiXCR to reprocess the multiplex PCR reads, holding one entry per CDR3 protein. The repertoire holds 500,000 to 800,000 distinct CDR3 sequences, about 32% seen once, with around 42% in the top ten. Regarding time point: persistent/refractory GD, antithyroid drugs over 5 years with positive TRAb. The TCR library used RNA extracted from PBMCs. This CDR3 comprises 16 residues. Trimming took off 0 bases at V and 0 bases at J, with 11 bases between the two ends. CDR1 is LGHDT and CDR2 is YNNKEL in the germline V gene (reference sequence). Remarks on this clonotype: Its antigen is as yet unknown.

This receptor was obtained from a female donor with Graves disease. Source: peripheral blood mononuclear cells (PBMCs), taken when the disease was refractory, from a patient treated with antithyroid drugs. The chain combines TRBV3-1 with TRBJ2-5; D perhaps matches TRBD1 (6 bases). The CDR3 DNA follows: TGTGCCAGCAGCCAAGAGGTACAGGGCTACCAAGAGACCCAGTACTTC. Translating it yields CASSQEVQGYQETQYF.